The 20 T cell receptor beta chains below all came from one sample that was sequenced in a study of T cell changes during pregnancy in multiple sclerosis. Some clones are missing from TCRdb's copy, which holds only in-frame ones; the method was immunoSEQ multiplex PCR. The repertoire holds some 30,000 clones, about 88% seen once, with 6.5% to 8.5% in the top ten. The sequenced sample was CD8+ T cells from peripheral blood mononuclear cells, obtained in the second trimester of pregnancy. The receptors were sampled from a female donor with multiple sclerosis, enrolled in a pregnancy study.

This clone was found a few times. The V call is TRBV19, the J call TRBJ1-1; 8 nucleotides agree with TRBD1. V trimming: 4 bases; J trimming: 8 bases; junction bases outside the gene matches: 9. Germline V gene sequence: CDR1 LNHDA, CDR2 SQIVND (reference sequence). The CDR3 sequence is 14 residues long. The CDR3 reads CASSTWTGQMEAFF. DNA for the CDR3: TGTGCCAGTAGTACCTGGACAGGGCAGATGGAAGCTTTCTTT.

V usage is TRBV5-1 and J usage is TRBJ1-1; D gene unclear. CDR3 length: 17 residues. Trimming shortened V by 2 bases and J by 3 bases, and 20 bases separated the two germline ends. The germline V gene encodes CDR1 SGHRS and CDR2 YFSETQ. In nucleotides, the CDR3 is TGCGCCAGCAGCTTTGCCGTTTCTGACGGGTGGGACACTGAAGCTTTCTTT. It yields the protein CASSFAVSDGWDTEAFF.

The rearrangement links TRBV2 to TRBJ2-5, with 8 bases fitting TRBD2. The length of the CDR3 is 15 residues. V dropped 4 bases and J dropped 4; count of bases not matched to a gene: 8. Germline V gene sequence: CDR1 SNHLY, CDR2 FYNNEI. Written as DNA, the CDR3 is TGTGCCAGCAGTGCAGGTTACGCGGGAGGAGAGACCCAGTACTTC. Translated, it gives CASSAGYAGGETQYF.

The chain links TRBV4-3 to TRBJ2-2, with D perhaps matching TRBD1 (5 bases). Trimming took 5 bases from V and 9 from J, leaving 13 bases between them. CDR1 LGHNA and CDR2 YSLEER come from the germline V gene. The CDR3 contains 13 residues. The CDR3 coding sequence is TGCGCCAGCAGCAGTAGGGGTTGGCGGGAGCTGTTTTTT. As protein: CASSSRGWRELFF.

The chain combines TRBV7-9 with TRBJ1-1; D may be TRBD1 (5 bases). With 4 bases removed from V and 6 bases from J, the gap between germline ends came to 18 bases. The CDR3 loop spans 15 amino acids. Germline CDR1 is SEHNR and CDR2 is FQNEAQ (reference sequence). CDR3 region: CASSSLGSQQAEAFF. The CDR3 region has the DNA TGTGCCAGCAGCTCCCTCGGGTCCCAACAGGCTGAAGCTTTCTTT.

The J gene is TRBJ2-7, the V gene TRBV7-2; TRBD2 matches at 9 bases. V trimming: 2 bases; J trimming: 4 bases; junction bases outside the gene matches: 3. The germline gives CDR1 SGHTA, CDR2 FQGNSA. The CDR3 extends over 14 amino acids. The DNA of the CDR3 is TGTGCCAGCAGCTTAATCCTAGCGGGATACGAGCAGTACTTC. Translating it yields CASSLILAGYEQYF. The variable domain in full, with the rest retrieved from reference TRBV7-2 and TRBJ2-7, is GAGVSQSPSNKVTEKGKDVELRCDPISGHTALYWYRQSLGQGLEFLIYFQGNSAPDKSGLPSDRFSAERTGGSVSTLTIQRTQQEDSAVYLCASSLILAGYEQYFGPGTRLTVT.

The chain recombines TRBV7-9 with TRBJ2-2; D is uncertain. The germline gives CDR1 SEHNR, CDR2 FQNEAQ (reference sequence). The CDR3 extends over 12 amino acids. Trimming removed 6 bases from V and 6 bases from J, with 8 bases in between. Written as DNA, the CDR3 is TGTGCCAGCAGGTTACTTCCCGGGGAGCTGTTTTTT. This translates into CASRLLPGELFF.

The J gene is TRBJ2-7, the V gene TRBV5-6; perhaps TRBD1 as D (6 bases). V shed 3 bases and J shed 0 bases, with 16 bases lying between them. Germline V gene sequence: CDR1 SGHDT, CDR2 YYEEEE. This CDR3 comprises 16 residues. The CDR3 is CASSSPGTISSYEQYF. The CDR3 DNA sequence: TGTGCCAGCAGCTCTCCCGGGACAATAAGCTCCTACGAGCAGTACTTC.

The V gene is TRBV27, the J gene TRBJ2-5, with 8 nucleotides matching TRBD1. This CDR3 region has 16 residues. V dropped 4 bases and J dropped 4; count of bases not matched to a gene: 11. Germline V CDR1 and CDR2: MNHEY, SMNVEV (reference sequence). The CDR3 region is CASSSTTGGSLETQYF. The DNA of the CDR3 is TGTGCCAGCAGTTCGACTACAGGGGGGAGCTTAGAGACCCAGTACTTC.

In this sample, this clone turned up once. This sequence joins TRBV28 and TRBJ2-1; possible D gene TRBD2, 5 bases. The germline V and J ends were trimmed by 9 bases and 8 bases, with 14 bases remaining between them. The CDR3 is made up of 12 amino acids. Looked up from germline, CDR1 is MDHEN and CDR2 is SYDVKM. Here the CDR3 DNA reads TGTGCCAGTGACGCGCGGACTGATGAGCAGTTCTTC. It translates to CASDARTDEQFF.

The chain uses TRBV4-3 and TRBJ1-1; 7 bases match TRBD1. Germline V CDR1 and CDR2: LGHNA, YSLEER. The CDR3 runs to 15 residues. Trimming cost V 4 bases and J 5 bases; bases outside gene matches: 10. This chain's CDR3 is CASSPTTQGDTEAFF. The CDR3 DNA follows: TGCGCCAGCAGCCCGACGACCCAGGGGGATACTGAAGCTTTCTTT.

The chain is built from TRBV11-3 and TRBJ1-1; 8 bases agree with TRBD1. This CDR3 has 15 residues. V shed 4 bases and J 1 base; nucleotides not matched to a gene: 5. Germline values: CDR1 SGHNT, CDR2 YENEEA. CDR3 sequence reads: CASSSGQGPNTEAFF. The CDR3 DNA is TGTGCCAGCAGCTCCGGACAGGGACCGAACACTGAAGCTTTCTTT. The variable domain in full, with the rest retrieved from reference TRBV11-3 and TRBJ1-1, is EAGVVQSPRYKIIEKKQPVAFWCNPISGHNTLYWYLQNLGQGPELLIRYENEEAVDDSQLPKDRFSAERLKGVDSTLKIQPAELGDSAVYLCASSSGQGPNTEAFFGQGTRLTVV.

This clone was seen a few times. V is TRBV21-1 and J is TRBJ1-2; TRBD1 reflects the table's D call only, with no check against the DNA. TRBV21-1 is listed as a pseudogene. This CDR3 contains 16 residues. The CDR3 DNA follows: TGTGCCAGCAGCAAAGCGTTTCGGACAGGGGTCCTAGGCTACACCTTC. It translates to CASSKAFRTGVLGYTF.

This chain uses TRBV30 with TRBJ1-1; 7 positions agree with TRBD1. V was clipped by 1 base and J by 3 bases; unmatched bases: 5. The CDR3 spans 14 residues. The germline gives CDR1 GTSNPN, CDR2 SVGIG (reference sequence). CDR3 in amino acids: CAWSGTGLYTEAFF. CDR3 bases: TGTGCCTGGAGTGGGACAGGACTGTACACTGAAGCTTTCTTT. Complete variable domain (other parts from reference TRBV30 and TRBJ1-1): SQTIHQWPATLVQPVGSPLSLECTVEGTSNPNLYWYRQAAGRGLQLLFYSVGIGQISSEVPQNLSASRPQDRQFILSSKKLLLSDSGFYLCAWSGTGLYTEAFFGQGTRLTVV.

This chain connects TRBV6-5 to TRBJ2-1, with D possibly being TRBD2 (6 bases). The V and J ends lost 6 bases and 0 bases respectively, with 12 bases between them. The CDR3 runs to 15 residues. Germline CDR1 and CDR2: MNHEY and SVGAGI. DNA for the CDR3: TGTGCCAGCAGCCCCCCGGGACTCTCCTACAATGAGCAGTTCTTC. This codes for CASSPPGLSYNEQFF.

The V gene is TRBV2, the J gene TRBJ2-3; 8 bases fit TRBD2. Germline lookup yields CDR1 SNHLY and CDR2 FYNNEI. The CDR3 is 15 amino acids. Trimming removed 1 base from V and 1 base from J; junction bases left unmatched: 1. The CDR3 DNA is TGTGCCAGCAGTGAAGACGGGGGGGGCACAGATACGCAGTATTTT. Translating gives CASSEDGGGTDTQYF.

This clone was counted once. The V call is TRBV6-6, the J call TRBJ1-2, with 8 bases aligning to TRBD1. This CDR3 is 13 amino acids long. Looked up from germline, CDR1 is MNHNY and CDR2 is SVGAGI (reference sequence). The V gene end was trimmed by 5 bases and the J gene end by 7 bases; junction bases not matched to a gene: 6. The CDR3 nucleotides are TGTGCCAGCAGTACTGGACAGGGAACTGGCTACACCTTC. It encodes CASSTGQGTGYTF.

This clone occurred once. The J gene is TRBJ1-5, the V gene TRBV7-9; weak D call: TRBD1 (5 bases). This CDR3 has 15 residues. V was pared by 5 bases and J by 4 bases, with 15 bases between. Germline CDR1 and CDR2: SEHNR and FQNEAQ (reference sequence). The CDR3 is CASSQGVAGNQPQHF. The CDR3 nucleotides read TGTGCCAGCAGCCAGGGAGTGGCGGGGAATCAGCCCCAGCATTTT.

The CDR3, as DNA: TGTGCCAGCAGCGTAGGGCTGGAGCAGTTCTTC. Its protein product is CASSVGLEQFF. The chain links TRBV9 to TRBJ2-1; D remains unclear. V lost 0 bases to trimming and J lost 10 bases, with 5 bases between them. CDR1 and CDR2 from the germline V gene are SGDLS and YYNGEE. The CDR3 is 11 amino acids.

V is TRBV27 and J is TRBJ2-6; D not resolved. CDR3 length: 16 amino acids. The germline V and J ends were trimmed by 3 bases and 0 bases, with 9 bases remaining between them. CDR1 and CDR2 (germline): MNHEY, SMNVEV (reference sequence). CDR3 region: CASSFSLSSGANVLTF. CDR3 in DNA: TGTGCCAGCAGTTTTTCCCTTTCCTCTGGGGCCAACGTCCTGACTTTC.